A selection of T cell receptor beta chains follows, all from one sample in a study of cytomegalovirus exposure and HLA in healthy donors. Measured with immunoSEQ multiplex PCR; TCRdb has only the in-frame clones, and not every one. The repertoire holds about 130,000 clones, with 60% to 85% as singletons. Sequenced: PBMCs. The source of these receptors is a middle-aged woman in good health and CMV-seronegative. The CDR3 runs from the conserved cysteine through the conserved F or W. D genes are given only for firm matches. Clone size, where shown, is once, few, many, or a class for clones that have expanded.

TRBV5-8	TRBJ1-2	-	-	12	TGTGCCAGCAGCATCACTAACTATGGCTACACCTTC	CASSITNYGYTF
TRBV28	TRBJ1-1	-	-	15	TGTGCCAGCAGTTCATTTGGGGGGGTGAACACTGAAGCTTTCTTT	CASSSFGGVNTEAFF
TRBV11-2	TRBJ2-4	TRBD2	-	16	TGTGCCAGCACCCAGGGGCTAGCGGGAGCCAAAAACATTCAGTACTTC	CASTQGLAGAKNIQYF
TRBV30	TRBJ2-5	-	-	14	TGTGCCTGGAGTGTACTAGGGGGCCAAGAGACCCAGTACTTC	CAWSVLGGQETQYF
TRBV27	TRBJ2-7	-	few	17	TGTGCCAGCAGTTTATTGGGTGGCGGACTGGAGGTCCACGAGCAGTACTTC	CASSLLGGGLEVHEQYF
TRBV4-2	TRBJ2-2	-	-	15	TGTGCCAGCAGCCAAGAGGCACGGGGGACCGGGGAGCTGTTTTTT	CASSQEARGTGELFF
TRBV5-6	TRBJ2-7	TRBD1	-	15	TGTGCCAGCAGCTTATCCCCCCGACAGGGGGACGAGCAGTACTTC	CASSLSPRQGDEQYF
TRBV11-2	TRBJ2-7	TRBD2	-	14	TGTGCCAGCAGACCTAGCGGGAGGGTAGGCGAGCAGTACTTC	CASRPSGRVGEQYF
TRBV7-8	TRBJ1-1	-	few	15	TGTGCCAGCAGCCCCCGAGGAGGGCTGAACACTGAAGCTTTCTTT	CASSPRGGLNTEAFF
TRBV9	TRBJ2-2	-	-	14	TGTGCCAGCAGCTTGGTAGCGAACACCGGGGAGCTGTTTTTT	CASSLVANTGELFF
TRBV2	TRBJ2-1	-	-	13	TGTGCCAGCACCCCCGGGGTTCGGGGTGAGCAGTTCTTC	CASTPGVRGEQFF
TRBV29-1	TRBJ2-7	TRBD1	-	14	TGCAGCGTTGTAGTAGGGACAGGTTTCTACGAGCAGTACTTC	CSVVVGTGFYEQYF
TRBV19	TRBJ2-5	TRBD1	-	16	TGTGCCAGTAGTATGGGCGGACAGGGCCCTCAAGAGACCCAGTACTTC	CASSMGGQGPQETQYF
TRBV28	TRBJ1-2	-	-	14	TGTGCCAGCAGTTTTAGGAGGGGAGGCTATGGCTACACCTTC	CASSFRRGGYGYTF
TRBV10-3	TRBJ1-2	TRBD1	-	17	TGTGCCATCAGTACTCTACCAGGGGGACGATCTAACTATGGCTACACCTTC	CAISTLPGGRSNYGYTF
TRBV6-1	TRBJ2-3	TRBD2	-	15	TGTGCCAGCAGTGAAACACTAGCGGGCACAGATACGCAGTATTTT	CASSETLAGTDTQYF
TRBV6-8	TRBJ2-7	-	-	18	TGTGCCAGCAGTTACGTGGGATCGTCCAGGGGTGATTTCTACGAGCAGTACTTC	CASSYVGSSRGDFYEQYF
TRBV2	TRBJ2-2	TRBD1	-	14	TGTGCCAGCAGCCGGGACAGGGCATCGGGGGAGCTGTTTTTT	CASSRDRASGELFF
TRBV27	TRBJ2-1	-	-	14	TGTGCCAGCAGTCCCCCGAGCTCCTACAATGAGCAGTTCTTC	CASSPPSSYNEQFF
TRBV28	TRBJ2-7	TRBD1	-	14	TGTGCCAGCAGCATGCAGACAGGGAAATACGAGCAGTACTTC	CASSMQTGKYEQYF
TRBV28	TRBJ1-6	TRBD1	-	14	TGTGCCAGCAGTTCAATGACAGGGGGTTCACCCCTCCACTTT	CASSSMTGGSPLHF
TRBV5-1	TRBJ2-1	TRBD2	-	15	TGCGCCAGCAGCTTCCCCAGCGGGGTAGATGATGAGCAGTTCTTC	CASSFPSGVDDEQFF